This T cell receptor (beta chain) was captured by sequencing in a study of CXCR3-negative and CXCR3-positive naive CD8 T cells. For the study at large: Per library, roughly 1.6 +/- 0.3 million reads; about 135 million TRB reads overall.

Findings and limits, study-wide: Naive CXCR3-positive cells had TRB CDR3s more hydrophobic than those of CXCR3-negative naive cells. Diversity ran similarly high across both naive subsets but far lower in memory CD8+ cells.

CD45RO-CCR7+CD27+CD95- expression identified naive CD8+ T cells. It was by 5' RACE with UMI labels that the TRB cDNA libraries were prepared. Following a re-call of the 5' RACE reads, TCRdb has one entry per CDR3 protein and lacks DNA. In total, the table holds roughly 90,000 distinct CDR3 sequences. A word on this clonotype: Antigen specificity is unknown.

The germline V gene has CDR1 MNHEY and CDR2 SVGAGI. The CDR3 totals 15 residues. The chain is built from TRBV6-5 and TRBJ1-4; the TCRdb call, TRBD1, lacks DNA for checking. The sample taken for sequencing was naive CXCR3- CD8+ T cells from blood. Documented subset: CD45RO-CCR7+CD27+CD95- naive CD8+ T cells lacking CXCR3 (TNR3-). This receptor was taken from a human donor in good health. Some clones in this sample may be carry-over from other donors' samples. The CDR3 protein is CASSPSQPSDEKLFF.